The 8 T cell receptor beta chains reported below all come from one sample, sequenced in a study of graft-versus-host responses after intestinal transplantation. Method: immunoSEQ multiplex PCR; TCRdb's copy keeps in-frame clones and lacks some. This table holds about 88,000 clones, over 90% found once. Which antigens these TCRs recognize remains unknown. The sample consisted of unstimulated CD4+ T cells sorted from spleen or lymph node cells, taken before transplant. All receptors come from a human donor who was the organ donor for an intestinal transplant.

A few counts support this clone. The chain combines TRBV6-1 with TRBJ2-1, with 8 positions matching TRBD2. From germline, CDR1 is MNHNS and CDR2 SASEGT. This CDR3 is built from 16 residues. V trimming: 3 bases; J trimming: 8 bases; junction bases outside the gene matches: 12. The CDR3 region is CASSDVVRGAHDEQFF. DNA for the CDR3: TGTGCCAGCAGTGACGTGGTGCGGGGGGCACACGATGAGCAGTTCTTC.

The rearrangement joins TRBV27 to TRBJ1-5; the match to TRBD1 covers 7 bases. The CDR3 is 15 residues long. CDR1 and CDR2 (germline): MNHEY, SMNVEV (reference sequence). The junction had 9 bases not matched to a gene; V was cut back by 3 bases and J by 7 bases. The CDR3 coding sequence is TGTGCCAGCAGTTTTGGTAGGGGGCTTGGGCAGCCCCAGCATTTT. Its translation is CASSFGRGLGQPQHF.

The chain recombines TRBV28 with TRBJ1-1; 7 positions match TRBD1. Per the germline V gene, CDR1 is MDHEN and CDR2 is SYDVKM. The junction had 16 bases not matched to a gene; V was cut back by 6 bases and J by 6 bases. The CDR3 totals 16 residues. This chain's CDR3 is CASRDRQGKGSAEAFF. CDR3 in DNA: TGTGCCAGCAGGGATAGACAGGGAAAAGGGTCTGCTGAAGCTTTCTTT.

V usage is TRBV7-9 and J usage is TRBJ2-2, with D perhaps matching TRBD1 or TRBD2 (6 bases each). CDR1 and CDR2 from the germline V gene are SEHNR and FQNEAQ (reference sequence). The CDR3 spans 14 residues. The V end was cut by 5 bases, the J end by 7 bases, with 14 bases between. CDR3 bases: TGTGCCAGCAGCCCGGGGGCCTGGGGCGGGGAGCTGTTTTTT. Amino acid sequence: CASSPGAWGGELFF.

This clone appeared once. The DNA of the CDR3 is TGCGCCAGCAGCGCCATACAGGGTTCCTACGAGCAGTACTTC. It yields the protein CASSAIQGSYEQYF. The rearrangement links TRBV5-1 to TRBJ2-7; D possibly corresponds to TRBD1 (6 bases). The germline CDR1 and CDR2 sequences are SGHRS and YFSETQ. V was trimmed by 4 bases and J by 1 base, leaving 12 bases between them. The CDR3 length is 14 residues.

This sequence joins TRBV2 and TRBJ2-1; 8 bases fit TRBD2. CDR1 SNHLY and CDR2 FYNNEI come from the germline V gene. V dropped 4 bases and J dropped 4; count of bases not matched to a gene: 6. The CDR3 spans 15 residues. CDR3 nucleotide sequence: TGTGCCAGCAGTGCAGGCCAGCGGGGGTACAATGAGCAGTTCTTC. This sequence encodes CASSAGQRGYNEQFF.

The CDR3 DNA sequence: TGTGCCAGCAGCCAAGAAGTAAGAAACACCATATATTTT. This sequence encodes CASSQEVRNTIYF. The chain recombines TRBV14 with TRBJ1-3; D is unclear. The CDR3 spans 13 residues. Trimming stripped 0 bases from V and 5 bases from J, with 5 bases between. Germline V gene sequence: CDR1 SGHDN, CDR2 FVKESK.

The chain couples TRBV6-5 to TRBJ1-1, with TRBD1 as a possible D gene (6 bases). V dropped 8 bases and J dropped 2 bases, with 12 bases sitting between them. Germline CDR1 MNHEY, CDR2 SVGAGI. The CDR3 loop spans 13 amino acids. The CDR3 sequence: CASSRGGNTEAFF. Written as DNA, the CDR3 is TGTGCCAGCTCCCGTGGGGGCAACACTGAAGCTTTCTTT.